The rows below give T cell receptor beta chains drawn from one sample of a study of T-cell memory formation after mild COVID-19. TCRdb passed the 5' RACE reads through MiXCR, listing each CDR3 protein once. Altogether roughly 240,000 distinct CDR3 sequences are present, 15% to 19% being singletons, with the ten largest covering 2.1%. What was sequenced was PBMCs or a T cell subset sorted from them (not recorded which). The receptors were gathered from an adult woman who had mild COVID-19 (a few samples of this study predate the infection). Cell type and time point are not known. CDR3s include the opening cysteine and the closing phenylalanine or tryptophan. A D gene is named only where the DNA matches it firmly. Rows give clone size only sometimes, using once, few, many, or a class for an expanded clone.

cdr3_nt cdr3_aa clone_size d_call cdr3_length j_call v_call
TGTGCCAGCAGCAGTCCGGGTATGGATGGCTACACCTTC CASSSPGMDGYTF few . 13 TRBJ1-2 TRBV21-1
TGTGCCAGCACCGTAGCGGGGGGGAGGAAAGATACGCAGTATTTT CASTVAGGRKDTQYF few TRBD2 15 TRBJ2-3 TRBV5-4
TGTGCCAGCAGCGTAGAAGAAGACAGGGGTTACAATGAGCAGTTCTTC CASSVEEDRGYNEQFF . TRBD1 16 TRBJ2-1 TRBV9
TGTGCCAGCAGCTTAAGGGTGGGAGGAAACCCTCAAGAGACCCAGTACTTC CASSLRVGGNPQETQYF few . 17 TRBJ2-5 TRBV7-2
TGTGCCAGCAGCATTAGCGGGAGTGTAACCGGGGAGCTGTTTTTT CASSISGSVTGELFF few TRBD2 15 TRBJ2-2 TRBV5-5
TGTGCCAGCAGTTACGACCCAAGGCTCGGCTACACCTTC CASSYDPRLGYTF few . 13 TRBJ1-2 TRBV6-5
TGTGCCAGCAGCCCCAGACTCAATTCACCCCTCCACTTT CASSPRLNSPLHF . . 13 TRBJ1-6 TRBV7-8
TGTGCCAGCAGTGAAGGGAGGGGCCATTACGAGCAGTACTTC CASSEGRGHYEQYF once . 14 TRBJ2-7 TRBV2
TGTGCCAGCAGTGTTGGCGGGGCTGGGGCCAACGTCCTGACTTTC CASSVGGAGANVLTF once . 15 TRBJ2-6 TRBV2
TGTGCCAGCAGTCCGGACAGAGGGACCTACGAGCAGTACTTC CASSPDRGTYEQYF few . 14 TRBJ2-7 TRBV11-2
TGTGCCAGCAGCCCCGCGCCCGATGCCTACAATGAGCAGTTCTTC CASSPAPDAYNEQFF . . 15 TRBJ2-1 TRBV11-2
TGTGCCAGCAGCTCGCGGGTACAGGCCTACAATGAGCAGTTCTTC CASSSRVQAYNEQFF few . 15 TRBJ2-1 TRBV5-4
TGTGCCAGCAGTTCCCAGGGGGTAAACAATCAGCCCCAGCATTTT CASSSQGVNNQPQHF many TRBD1 15 TRBJ1-5 TRBV27
TGTGCCAGCAGCTTTAACAGGGGTAACACTGAAGCTTTCTTT CASSFNRGNTEAFF . TRBD1 14 TRBJ1-1 TRBV7-2
TGTGCCAGCTCACCAGACAGGGCCAAAAACATTCAGTACTTC CASSPDRAKNIQYF few . 14 TRBJ2-4 TRBV18
TGTGCCAGCAGCGTGGACTGGCAGATCTACGAGCAGTACTTC CASSVDWQIYEQYF many . 14 TRBJ2-7 TRBV9
TGCAGTGGGGCGGGGGGCTCCTACGAGCAGTACTTC CSGAGGSYEQYF few TRBD2 12 TRBJ2-7 TRBV20-1
TGCGCCAGCAGCTTGGTCGGGCTAGCGAGGGAGACCCAGTACTTC CASSLVGLARETQYF . . 15 TRBJ2-5 TRBV5-1
TGTGCCAGCCCGGGAGGGGGATACGAGCAGTACTTC CASPGGGYEQYF . TRBD2 12 TRBJ2-7 TRBV7-8
TGCAGTGCTAGACCAGGACAGGGCGATCAGCCCCAGCATTTT CSARPGQGDQPQHF few TRBD1 14 TRBJ1-5 TRBV20-1
TGTGCCAGCTCACCCAACCTTCCGACAGGAAGCTACGAGCAGTACTTC CASSPNLPTGSYEQYF few . 16 TRBJ2-7 TRBV18
TGTGCCAGCAGTCCTCGCCAAGGGACAGCAGATACGCAGTATTTT CASSPRQGTADTQYF . TRBD1 15 TRBJ2-3 TRBV12-3/TRBV12-4
TGTGCCAGCAGTTCTCACACAACTGTTAGCACTGAAGCTTTCTTT CASSSHTTVSTEAFF many . 15 TRBJ1-1 TRBV6-5
TGCAGTGCTAGGGCCGGGACTAGCGGGAGGGTAGACTCCTACGAGCAGTACTTC CSARAGTSGRVDSYEQYF . TRBD2 18 TRBJ2-7 TRBV20-1
TGCGCCAGCAGCCCAGGGACAGGGACTGGGCTGGGAAACACCATATATTTT CASSPGTGTGLGNTIYF . TRBD1 17 TRBJ1-3 TRBV5-1
TGTGCCATCAGTGGAGGTGCGAAAGAGACCCAGTACTTC CAISGGAKETQYF few . 13 TRBJ2-5 TRBV10-3
TGTGCCAGCTCACCACCTATGGCGTCTGGGGAAAAACTGTTTTTT CASSPPMASGEKLFF . . 15 TRBJ1-4 TRBV18
TGTGCCAGTAGTGGAGTAGTTCAGCCCCAGCATTTT CASSGVVQPQHF . . 12 TRBJ1-5 TRBV19
TGTGCCAGCAGCTTAGATCCCTGGGGTAACTATGGCTACACCTTC CASSLDPWGNYGYTF . . 15 TRBJ1-2 TRBV11-2
TGTGCCAGTAGTATATCCTTACGGGGTTCCACAGATACGCAGTATTTT CASSISLRGSTDTQYF . . 16 TRBJ2-3 TRBV19
TGTGCCAGCAAAGCGTCCGTTGGGGAGACCCAGTACTTC CASKASVGETQYF . . 13 TRBJ2-5 TRBV12-3/TRBV12-4
TGTGCCAGCAGCGGCACGGGACAAGGGGGCTATGGCTACACCTTC CASSGTGQGGYGYTF few . 15 TRBJ1-2 TRBV9
TGTGCCAGCAGTCCCCCGGGACAGGGGCCACCCCTCCACTTT CASSPPGQGPPLHF few TRBD1 14 TRBJ1-6 TRBV6-5
TGCGCCAGCAGCCAAAGGCTAGCGGGGGGGCTGGGCACAGATACGCAGTATTTT CASSQRLAGGLGTDTQYF many TRBD2 18 TRBJ2-3 TRBV4-1
TGTGCCAGCACGACTAGCGCGGGGAATGAGCAGTTCTTC CASTTSAGNEQFF . TRBD2 13 TRBJ2-1 TRBV7-2
TGTGCCAGCAGCTTAAGTGCGGACAGAAACTATGGCTACACCTTC CASSLSADRNYGYTF few . 15 TRBJ1-2 TRBV7-2
TGTGCCAGCTCCAGACATAAAGCTGAAGCTTTCTTT CASSRHKAEAFF few . 12 TRBJ1-1 TRBV6-1
TGTGCCAGCAGCCCAGGCGGACTAGCGGGGGCAGATACGCAGTATTTT CASSPGGLAGADTQYF . TRBD2 16 TRBJ2-3 TRBV12-3/TRBV12-4
TGTGCCATCGGACAGGGCAATAACTATGGCTACACCTTC CAIGQGNNYGYTF . TRBD1 13 TRBJ1-2 TRBV24-1
TGTGCCACCAGCAGGGACACCGGGGAGCTGTTTTTT CATSRDTGELFF . . 12 TRBJ2-2 TRBV15
TGTGCCATCAGTGAGTCAGTAGGGCAGGGCTCTGGATACGAGCAGTACTTC CAISESVGQGSGYEQYF . . 17 TRBJ2-7 TRBV10-3
TGTGCCAGCAGCTGGGGACAGGGGATGAACACTGAAGCTTTCTTT CASSWGQGMNTEAFF . TRBD1 15 TRBJ1-1 TRBV5-5
TGTGCCAGCAGCTTAGGGAGGGACAGGGTCGTAACCCAGTACTTC CASSLGRDRVVTQYF . TRBD1 15 TRBJ2-5 TRBV7-9
TGTGCCACCAGCAGAGATCGGGCAGGGAGGGTGGAAAACACCATATATTTT CATSRDRAGRVENTIYF many . 17 TRBJ1-3 TRBV15
TGTGCCAGCTCACCAGTTGGGGGACAGGGAATTTCTGGTGGCTACACCTTC CASSPVGGQGISGGYTF few TRBD1 17 TRBJ1-2 TRBV18
TGTGCCAGCAGTCAGCGACAGGACTATGGCTACACCTTC CASSQRQDYGYTF few . 13 TRBJ1-2 TRBV6-6